This TCR beta chain was recovered during a study of CD8 T cells in ankylosing spondylitis. The study, taken as a whole, reports: Both synovial fluid and blood in reactive arthritis had previously been reported to carry some motif variants. Disease-associated clones were CD8+ and fairly uncommon in peripheral blood. In ankylosing spondylitis patients, matched synovial fluid reportedly showed significant enrichment of disease-linked clones.

Preparation of TCR beta libraries was done by quantitative 5'-RACE with molecular barcodes. MiXCR was run by TCRdb on the 5' RACE reads, yielding one entry per CDR3 protein. The data contain roughly 40,000 distinct CDR3 sequences, 2.7% of them singletons. This clonotype was counted many times. Its antigen is not known. The CDR3 is 13 amino acids. V was pared by 0 bases and J by 6 bases, with 10 bases between. From germline, CDR1 is SGDLS and CDR2 YYNGEE. This TCR was sampled from a male donor with ankylosing spondylitis or in good health (not recorded which). Sequenced: blood, either unsorted or a sorted T cell fraction (not recorded which). V and J are TRBV9 and TRBJ2-7; D may match TRBD1 or TRBD2 (5 bases each). CDR3 nucleotides: TGTGCCAGCAGCGTAGATGAAGGGACCGAGCAGTACTTC. This codes for CASSVDEGTEQYF. The full variable domain, rest sourced from reference TRBV9 and TRBJ2-7, is DSGVTQTPKHLITATGQRVTLRCSPRSGDLSVYWYQQSLDQGLQFLIQYYNGEERAKGNILERFSAQQFPDLHSELNLSSLELGDSALYFCASSVDEGTEQYFGPGTRLTVT.